Shown below are 26 T cell receptor beta chains from a single sample sequenced in a study of T cell changes during pregnancy in multiple sclerosis. The assay was immunoSEQ multiplex PCR, and TCRdb's table has in-frame clones only and misses some. The table includes tens of thousands of clones, nearly 90% detected once. The sequences come from peripheral blood, collected after pregnancy. The receptor set was obtained from a female donor in good health, enrolled as a control in a pregnancy study.

The chain couples TRBV6-6 to TRBJ1-1, with a tentative D call TRBD1 (6 bases). Trimming cost V 5 bases and J 8 bases, with 18 bases left between them. This CDR3 contains 14 residues. Germline V gene sequence: CDR1 MNHNY, CDR2 SVGAGI (reference sequence). CDR3 residues: CASSPSDSWIEAFF. Here the CDR3 DNA reads TGTGCCAGCAGTCCCTCGGACAGCTGGATAGAAGCTTTCTTT.

V gene TRBV6-4 combines with J gene TRBJ1-2; D is perhaps TRBD1 (5 bases). The V gene lost 4 bases and the J gene lost 8 bases, with 11 bases spanning the gap. The CDR3 covers 12 residues. Germline CDR1 and CDR2: MRHNA and SNTAGT. The CDR3 sequence is CASSAWGEGYTF. The CDR3 bases are TGTGCCAGCAGTGCCTGGGGGGAAGGCTACACCTTC.

This chain joins TRBV9 and TRBJ1-2, with D uncertain. Per the germline V gene, CDR1 is SGDLS and CDR2 is YYNGEE. V lost 3 bases and J lost 2, with 14 bases in between. The CDR3 is 15 amino acids. The CDR3 spells CASSGGQAPNYGYTF. The DNA of the CDR3 is TGTGCCAGCAGCGGTGGGCAAGCCCCGAACTATGGCTACACCTTC.

This chain connects TRBV7-2 to TRBJ2-7; TRBD2 agrees at 8 bases. With 1 base clipped from V and 6 bases from J, the junction kept 8 bases outside the gene matches. This CDR3 contains 15 residues. Germline CDR1 reads SGHTA; CDR2 reads FQGNSA. The CDR3 DNA reads TGTGCCAGCAGCTTAGAAGGACTAGCCCTGTCCGAGCAGTACTTC. It is translated as CASSLEGLALSEQYF.

V and J are TRBV5-8 and TRBJ2-2; TRBD1 matches 7 bases. The CDR3 spans 13 residues. V shed 8 bases, J shed 6 bases, and the junction held 7 bases outside the gene matches. CDR1 and CDR2 from the germline V gene are SGHTS and YDEGEE. CDR3 protein: CASTNRGAGELFF. The CDR3 DNA follows: TGTGCCAGTACTAACAGGGGCGCCGGGGAGCTGTTTTTT.

The chain uses TRBV7-8 and TRBJ1-1, with D perhaps matching TRBD1 (6 bases). This CDR3 has 17 amino acids. Trimming removed 7 bases at V and 1 base at J, with 22 bases between. Per the germline V gene, CDR1 is SGHVS and CDR2 is FQNEAQ. This CDR3 is CASKGGVKRRANTEAFF. The CDR3 DNA reads TGTGCCAGCAAAGGGGGGGTCAAACGGCGGGCGAACACTGAAGCTTTCTTT.

The chain couples TRBV5-1 to TRBJ2-3, with 7 bases aligning to TRBD1. The CDR3 contains 15 residues. Germline V gives CDR1 SGHRS, CDR2 YFSETQ. Trimming at V came to 4 bases and at J to 4 bases, leaving 9 bases not matched to a gene. The DNA of the CDR3 is TGCGCCAGCAGCCTTTCGAACCAGGGGGCAGATACGCAGTATTTT. This gives the protein CASSLSNQGADTQYF.

The chain joins TRBV29-1 to TRBJ2-7; perhaps TRBD1 as D (5 bases). The CDR3 contains 13 residues. V gave up 2 bases and J gave up 7 bases, with 15 bases separating them. Germline V CDR1 and CDR2: SQVTM, ANQGSEA. The CDR3 protein is CSVEQGSRSEQYF. The CDR3 region has the DNA TGCAGCGTTGAACAGGGTTCTCGGAGTGAGCAGTACTTC.

This chain joins TRBV19 and TRBJ1-6; no clear D. The CDR3 is 12 residues long. CDR1 is LNHDA and CDR2 is SQIVND in the germline V gene (reference sequence). V was shortened by 5 bases and J by 7 bases, with 6 bases between the two germline ends. CDR3 amino acids: CASSVRNSPLHF. The CDR3 DNA is TGTGCCAGTAGTGTTAGAAATTCACCCCTCCACTTT.

J is TRBJ2-7 and V is TRBV14; D perhaps matches TRBD2 (6 bases). The V end was cut by 4 bases, the J end by 4 bases, with 11 bases between. The CDR3 runs 13 residues. The germline gives CDR1 SGHDN, CDR2 FVKESK. CDR3 in DNA: TGTGCCAGCAGCCCGGGACTGGGGTACGAGCAGTACTTC. Translated, it gives CASSPGLGYEQYF.

This clone occurred once. This rearrangement joins TRBV28 to TRBJ2-1; 9 bases agree with TRBD2. The V and J ends lost 7 bases and 3 bases, in that order; junction bases with no gene match: 7. The CDR3 extends over 15 amino acids. The germline gives CDR1 MDHEN, CDR2 SYDVKM. Here the CDR3 reads CASILSGSHYNEQFF. The CDR3 coding sequence is TGTGCCAGCATCCTTAGCGGGAGCCACTACAATGAGCAGTTCTTC.

This clone turned up a few times. The chain joins TRBV19 to TRBJ1-5; TRBD1 matches 7 bases. V lost 5 bases to trimming and J lost 4 bases; unmatched junction nucleotides: 5. This CDR3 is 14 amino acids long. Germline CDR1 LNHDA, CDR2 SQIVND (reference sequence). The CDR3 DNA reads TGTGCCAGTAGTGAACAGGGGACTAATCAGCCCCAGCATTTT. This encodes CASSEQGTNQPQHF. Supplemented by reference TRBV19 and TRBJ1-5, the full variable domain reads DGGITQSPKYLFRKEGQNVTLSCEQNLNHDAMYWYRQDPGQGLRLIYYSQIVNDFQKGDIAEGYSVSREKKESFPLTVTSAQKNPTAFYLCASSEQGTNQPQHFGDGTRLSIL.

The CDR3 region has the DNA TGTGCCAGCAGCGTAGGGGGAGGGGGCAATCAGCCCCAGCATTTT. It is translated as CASSVGGGGNQPQHF. The rearrangement uses TRBV9 and TRBJ1-5; TRBD1 might be the D (5 bases). Trimming cost V 0 bases and J 2 bases, with 9 bases left between them. This CDR3 contains 15 residues. From germline, CDR1 is SGDLS and CDR2 YYNGEE.

This clone was detected only a few times. CDR3 sequence: CASSLVGENTEAFF. CDR3 nucleotides: TGTGCCAGCAGCTTGGTAGGGGAGAACACTGAAGCTTTCTTT. The V call is TRBV5-4, the J call TRBJ1-1; possibly TRBD1 for D (5 bases). Germline CDR1 is SGHNT and CDR2 is YYREEE (reference sequence). This CDR3 has 14 residues. Trimming stripped 0 bases from V and 1 base from J, with 7 bases between. Looking up the rest from reference TRBV5-4 and TRBJ1-1 gives the full variable domain: ETGVTQSPTHLIKTRGQQVTLRCSSQSGHNTVSWYQQALGQGPQFIFQYYREEENGRGNFPPRFSGLQFPNYSSELNVNALELDDSALYLCASSLVGENTEAFFGQGTRLTVV.

This chain links TRBV27 with TRBJ2-1; D perhaps matches TRBD2 (5 bases). CDR3 length: 14 amino acids. V lost 0 bases and J lost 4, with 7 bases in between. From germline, CDR1 is MNHEY and CDR2 SMNVEV (reference sequence). DNA for the CDR3: TGTGCCAGCAGTTTATCGGGGAGTTACAATGAGCAGTTCTTC. It translates to CASSLSGSYNEQFF.

The chain uses TRBV7-6 and TRBJ1-1, with TRBD1 as a possible D gene (6 bases). CDR3 length: 13 residues. Between the trimmed V and J ends, which lost 5 bases and 5 bases, there was a span of 12 bases. CDR1 and CDR2 (germline): SGHVS, FNYEAQ. The chain's CDR3 is CASSVGGQTEAFF. Written as DNA, the CDR3 is TGTGCCAGCAGCGTAGGGGGGCAGACTGAAGCTTTCTTT.

V and J are TRBV7-9 and TRBJ2-7, with 9 bases that match TRBD2. Unmatched junction bases numbered 14, after V lost 5 bases and J lost 6 bases. The CDR3 loop spans 16 amino acids. Looked up from germline, CDR1 is SEHNR and CDR2 is FQNEAQ (reference sequence). CDR3 protein: CASSPSPSGTPGEQYF. DNA of the CDR3: TGTGCCAGCAGCCCGTCCCCTAGCGGGACCCCCGGCGAGCAGTACTTC.

The V and J genes are TRBV9 and TRBJ2-7; TRBD2 matches at 10 bases. CDR3 length: 14 amino acids. Trimming cost V 0 bases and J 6 bases; bases outside gene matches: 3. The germline CDR1 and CDR2 sequences are SGDLS and YYNGEE. In DNA form, the CDR3 reads TGTGCCAGCAGCGTAGAAGCGGGAGGGATCGAGCAGTACTTC. This encodes CASSVEAGGIEQYF.

The V gene is TRBV6-1, the J gene TRBJ2-5, with 10 bases that match TRBD1. This CDR3 comprises 16 residues. Germline V gene data show CDR1 as MNHNS and CDR2 as SASEGT. V trimming: 3 bases; J trimming: 3 bases; junction bases outside the gene matches: 7. The CDR3 here is CASSDDRGRTKETQYF. As DNA, the CDR3 is TGTGCCAGCAGTGATGACAGGGGGCGAACCAAAGAGACCCAGTACTTC.

The chain uses TRBV5-5 and TRBJ2-1, with 11 bases aligning to TRBD2. Germline V gives CDR1 SGHKS, CDR2 YYEKEE (reference sequence). The CDR3 is 17 residues long. Trimming took 0 bases from V and 7 from J; bases not matched to a gene: 9. As DNA, the CDR3 is TGTGCCAGCAGCTTGGGTAGCGGGGGGGCTTGGTTTAATGAGCAGTTCTTC. Translated, it gives CASSLGSGGAWFNEQFF.

The J gene is TRBJ2-7, the V gene TRBV6-1, with D possibly matching TRBD1 (6 bases). This CDR3 comprises 15 residues. Looked up from germline, CDR1 is MNHNS and CDR2 is SASEGT. The germline V and J ends were trimmed by 6 bases and 7 bases, with 22 bases remaining between them. The CDR3, as DNA: TGTGCCAGCAGGGCCGGGACAAATAACGAGGGGGAGCAGTACTTC. It is translated as CASRAGTNNEGEQYF.

The V and J genes are TRBV5-1 and TRBJ2-3; 11 bases align to TRBD2. V dropped 0 bases and J dropped 0; count of bases not matched to a gene: 6. CDR3 length: 18 amino acids. The germline gives CDR1 SGHRS, CDR2 YFSETQ. The CDR3 reads CASSLGTSGGVSTDTQYF. The CDR3 bases are TGCGCCAGCAGCTTGGGTACTAGCGGGGGAGTAAGCACAGATACGCAGTATTTT.

V usage is TRBV19 and J usage is TRBJ2-3; 8 positions match TRBD2. The trim removed 5 bases at V and 4 bases at J, leaving 14 bases unmatched. This CDR3 comprises 17 residues. CDR1 and CDR2 (germline): LNHDA, SQIVND (reference sequence). The CDR3 nucleotides are TGTGCCAGTAGTCCGCGCGGGTCCCTAGCGGGTCCAGATACGCAGTATTTT. This translates into CASSPRGSLAGPDTQYF. Variable domain in full (rest from reference TRBV19 and TRBJ2-3): DGGITQSPKYLFRKEGQNVTLSCEQNLNHDAMYWYRQDPGQGLRLIYYSQIVNDFQKGDIAEGYSVSREKKESFPLTVTSAQKNPTAFYLCASSPRGSLAGPDTQYFGPGTRLTVL.

V usage is TRBV18 and J usage is TRBJ2-7, with 7 bases identical to TRBD2. V lost 3 bases to trimming and J lost 2 bases; unmatched junction nucleotides: 7. Germline V gene sequence: CDR1 KGHSH, CDR2 LQKENI. The CDR3 is 15 residues long. For the CDR3, the DNA is TGTGCCAGCTCACCTTTACGGGAGGCTACCTACGAGCAGTACTTC. It is translated as CASSPLREATYEQYF.

The chain joins TRBV4-2 to TRBJ2-3; 12 nucleotides match TRBD2. The CDR3 is 16 amino acids. The germline V gene encodes CDR1 LGHNA and CDR2 YNFKEQ. V was clipped by 0 bases and J by 8 bases; unmatched bases: 6. DNA of the CDR3: TGTGCCAGCAGCCAAGATCCTAGCGGGAGGGCCGGTACGCAGTATTTT. Amino acid sequence: CASSQDPSGRAGTQYF.

The chain recombines TRBV6-6 with TRBJ2-7, with a tentative D call TRBD2 (5 bases). The germline V gene has CDR1 MNHNY and CDR2 SVGAGI (reference sequence). The CDR3 is 15 amino acids. V was trimmed by 6 bases and J by 1 base, leaving 16 bases between them. CDR3 amino acids: CASSSISGLSYEQYF. CDR3 nucleotides: TGTGCCAGCAGCTCGATCAGCGGCCTGTCCTACGAGCAGTACTTC.